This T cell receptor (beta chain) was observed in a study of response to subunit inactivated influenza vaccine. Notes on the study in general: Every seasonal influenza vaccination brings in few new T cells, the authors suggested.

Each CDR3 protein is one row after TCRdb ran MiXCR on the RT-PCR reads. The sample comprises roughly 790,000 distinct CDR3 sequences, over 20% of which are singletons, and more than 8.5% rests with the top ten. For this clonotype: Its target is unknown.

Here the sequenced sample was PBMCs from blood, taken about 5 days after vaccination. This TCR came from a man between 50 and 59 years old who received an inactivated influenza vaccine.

CDR3 bases: TGCAGCGTTGAAGATCAGGGGGAAGACTCCTACGAGCAGTACTTC. It is translated as CSVEDQGEDSYEQYF. The chain uses TRBV29-1 and TRBJ2-7; 7 nucleotides line up with TRBD1. Germline CDR1 and CDR2: SQVTM and ANQGSEA. This CDR3 contains 15 residues. Trimming cost V 0 bases and J 0 bases; bases outside gene matches: 5.